These 6 T cell receptor beta chains were sequenced from one sample in a study of human T cells and chemical hapten exposure. TCRdb recomputed calls from the RACE reads with MiXCR, one row per CDR3 protein. The table has over 35,000 distinct CDR3 sequences, 8% to 11% seen once. As to time point: pre-sensitization, week 0. Described treatment: therapeutic diphenylcyclopropenone sensitization with weekly scalp DPC. Specimen: whole blood, collected in connection with sensitization to the hapten diphenylcyclopropenone (DPC). These receptors were obtained from a man aged 30-40 years with alopecia areata. Some clones in this sample may be carry-over from other donors' samples.

This clonotype turned up a few times. This CDR3 is CASSSTGITDTQYF. The CDR3 region has the DNA TGTGCCAGCAGCTCGACAGGGATCACAGATACGCAGTATTTT. The chain is built from TRBV11-3 and TRBJ2-3, with 7 nucleotides matching TRBD1. Germline V gene sequence: CDR1 SGHNT, CDR2 YENEEA. CDR3 length: 14 residues. V shed 4 bases, J shed 2 bases, and the junction held 3 bases outside the gene matches.

This clonotype showed up just a few times. The chain is built from TRBV20-1 and TRBJ2-5, with 9 bases lining up with TRBD2. The V and J ends lost 4 bases and 5 bases, in that order; junction bases with no gene match: 8. Germline lookup yields CDR1 DFQATT and CDR2 SNEGSKA (reference sequence). CDR3 length: 14 residues. The CDR3 protein is CSAIGSGSLETQYF. The CDR3 coding sequence is TGCAGTGCTATTGGTAGCGGGAGCTTGGAGACCCAGTACTTC.

Ten or more counts support this clonotype. The chain couples TRBV5-1 to TRBJ2-1; a weak D match, TRBD2 (5 bases). The germline V and J ends were trimmed by 0 bases and 5 bases, with 9 bases remaining between them. CDR3 length: 14 amino acids. CDR1 and CDR2 from the germline V gene are SGHRS and YFSETQ. CDR3 amino acids: CASSLGGPNNEQFF. The CDR3 DNA is TGCGCCAGCAGCTTGGGAGGGCCAAACAATGAGCAGTTCTTC.

This clonotype was counted ten times or more. The rearrangement links TRBV29-1 to TRBJ2-5; D is possibly TRBD2 (6 bases). The V end was cut by 5 bases, the J end by 7 bases, with 14 bases between. Germline V gene lookup returns CDR1 SQVTM and CDR2 ANQGSEA. The CDR3 totals 12 residues. The CDR3 sequence is CSVLFGSGTQYF. The CDR3 DNA reads TGCAGCGTTCTATTTGGTAGCGGGACCCAGTACTTC.

This clonotype appeared many times. The chain joins TRBV29-1 to TRBJ1-2; TRBD1 matches at 8 bases. The V gene end was trimmed by 7 bases and the J gene end by 4 bases; junction bases not matched to a gene: 8. The CDR3 is 13 residues long. CDR1 is SQVTM and CDR2 is ANQGSEA in the germline V gene. This CDR3 reads CSAFPGGVYGYTF. The DNA of the CDR3 is TGCAGCGCCTTCCCAGGGGGCGTCTATGGCTACACCTTC.

Written as DNA, the CDR3 is TGTGCCAGCAGTTACCGGGTGGGACTAGCGGGATCTATCTACAATGAGCAGTTCTTC. It is translated as CASSYRVGLAGSIYNEQFF. This chain joins TRBV6-6 and TRBJ2-1; 13 positions agree with TRBD2. J gave up 3 bases and V 2 bases, and 10 bases lay outside the gene matches. The CDR3 extends over 19 amino acids. The germline CDR1 and CDR2 sequences are MNHNY and SVGAGI (reference sequence).